This T cell receptor (beta chain) was identified during a study of cytomegalovirus exposure and HLA in healthy donors (dated by TCRdb to 2016 to 2017). For the wider study: The 500 to 800 repertoires of the first cohort and the 95 to 150 validation repertoires were produced on the same platform, according to a later analysis. The aim of the study was to test whether cataloging public T cell receptors could identify signatures of past pathogen exposure. In addition to the first cohort of about 650 subjects, a separate validation cohort of some 120 different subjects was used. The study combined high-throughput TCR immunosequencing, statistical association of individual TCRs with disease status, and machine learning to predict cytomegalovirus infection status.

What the study reported, not specific to this receptor: Cytomegalovirus status was reported to be diagnosed by the classifier with high specificity and sensitivity in both the original and validation cohorts. All 120 or so repertoires were used to score co-occurrence in the validation cohort in a later analysis, because that analysis had no HLA typing for the cohort. In the study, 150 to 200 TCR beta chains were listed as associated with cytomegalovirus. Three of the identified cytomegalovirus-associated TCR beta chains were confirmed in vitro to be specific for cytomegalovirus antigens. Across donors, most TCR sequences were observed very rarely, whereas some public TCRs were present in many individuals. The authors suggested that the approach could potentially be generalized to other disease states and immunological phenotypes. Of the cluster scores, around 95% were above 0 in a later analysis, which found that TCRs clustered in the first cohort also tended to co-occur in the 120 validation repertoires.

Deletion took 6 bases off V and 3 bases off J, with a span of 8 bases between the germline ends. The CDR1 and CDR2 encoded by the germline V gene are MRHNA and SNTAGT. The CDR3 covers 13 residues, taking in both the cysteine and the phenylalanine. Only the CDR3 DNA stays, 39 bases, in frame from base 1. The donors were included in the validation cohort of approximately 120 subjects, a group kept apart from the roughly 700-subject first cohort. The protocol used for the library was the immunoSEQ multiplex PCR assay. As for how the authors treated the data: A statistical classification framework was developed to diagnose cytomegalovirus status using the catalog of TCR beta chain sequences. TCRdb obtained this table from immuneACCESS and retained in-frame rearrangements with V and J assigned. These tables miss some clones; where compared with another copy, unresolved V genes account for less than half of the shortfall, and the remainder is unexplained. Clone size and V and J calls were adopted from that table, with D and trimming inferred from the DNA. The sample table lists roughly 120,000 clones, roughly 90% of them with a count of one. More than 5% of the sample is in the top ten clones.

Concerning this clone: Its antigen remains unidentified. Nothing much larger sits one base from this clone, and base qualities are not available.

The receptor's source is a woman under 30 in good health and CMV-seropositive. Recombination connected TRBV6-4 to TRBJ1-4; the D gene remains uncertain. Sequencing was performed on PBMCs. Here is the DNA: TGTGCCAGCAGCCGGGTTCCTAATGAAAAACTGTTTTTT. It encodes CASSRVPNEKLFF.